This T cell receptor (beta chain) was recovered during a study of T-cell reconstitution after alpha-beta-depleted transplantation in children. Preparation of the TCRbeta library used unique molecular identifiers. TCRdb analysed the PCR reads with MiXCR anew, one entry per CDR3 protein. The sample lists a few hundred thousand distinct CDR3 sequences; over 10% were seen once. Concerning this clonotype: No antigen is known for it.

CDR1 is SEHNR and CDR2 is FQNEAQ in the germline V gene (reference sequence). CDR3 length: 16 residues. The J segment lost 1 base and the V segment lost 3 bases, leaving 6 bases of the junction unmatched. Notes on the study in general: T cells produced anew were the main source of T-cell counts and diversity one year after transplant. For some patients, TCRbeta diversity was high at day 60 because of recipient T cells and thymic progenitors that survived. Several hundred expanded graft clones reportedly gave rise to the alpha-beta T cells present about two months after transplant.

The receptor's source is a male patient between 10 and 17 years old who had a stem cell transplant for acute myeloid leukemia, so the T cells may come from the graft donor. The rearrangement uses TRBV7-9 and TRBJ1-1; 9 nucleotides match TRBD1. Sequencing used PBMCs, mostly from graft donor cells, obtained 360 days after TCRalphabeta/CD19-depleted stem cell transplant. CDR3 bases: TGTGCCAGCAGCTTTTATTCACAGGGGGCGAACACTGAAGCTTTCTTT. Translating it yields CASSFYSQGANTEAFF.